Listed here is a single T cell receptor (beta chain). Its antigen target is currently unknown. No base quality information exists; no much larger clone differs at one position. The receptor library was made with 5' RACE. Sequencing instrument: Illumina MiSeq. During library preparation, unique molecular identifiers were attached to individual cDNA molecules so that TCRs could be counted in a quantitative, reproducible way. From the authors' description of their analysis: A median of around 100,000 TCRs per sample was observed, with a range of roughly 23,224 to 700,000. The Decombinator software suite was used to annotate the V, J and CDR3 of the TCR reads. Every sample was subsampled to the same number of TCRs (28,000) for the PS versus PT1 abundance plots. Expanded TCRs were defined as absent before sensitization and observed at least eight times at the 2-week time point. TCRdb handled the public reads itself, with Q25 trimming in fastp and clone calling in MiXCR, and kept productive beta chains. Every CDR3 protein is listed once, alongside the most common genes and DNA of its rows. Here the V and J calls rest on TCRdb's processing, not on the authors' analysis. A total of about 140,000 distinct CDR3 sequences appear in this sample, 3.5% to 5% of them only once. The top ten hold over 1.1% of the sample.

The germline V gene yields MGHDK for CDR1 and SYGVNS for CDR2. From the cysteine through the phenylalanine, the CDR3 covers 15 amino acids. The sequence is cut down to CDR3 DNA, 45 bases in frame from base 1. V is cut back by 7 bases and J by 0 bases, with 3 bases in the junction unmatched. Total RNA was extracted from unfractionated whole blood collected in Tempus Blood RNA tubes. Roughly 5 healthy volunteers were used as TCR sequencing controls and were bled at day 0, 2 weeks and 6 weeks. This entry is derived from a study of human T cells and chemical hapten exposure (dated by TCRdb to about 2021). For context, the study as a whole: Libraries were pooled for sequencing, and per-sample TCR yields varied mainly because of small differences in library volumes within the pool. Peripheral blood TCR repertoire changes were tracked in vivo in alopecia patients during primary and secondary sensitization to the hapten diphenylcyclopropenone (DPC). From each blood RNA sample, both TCR alpha and TCR beta chains were sequenced. Paper-wide results and their limitations: After repeated subsampling, changes were observed in the strength of the expansion versus patch-test correlation and in the threshold at which the correlation became significant. DPC sensitization did not change the number of TCRs with a frequency above 1 in 1000, and there was no evidence of changes in global repertoire structure.

This receptor chain uses TRBV25-1 and TRBJ1-4, with 9 bases aligning to TRBD1. The receptor was derived from a female donor in good health. The CDR3 has the sequence CASKTGGATNEKLFF. The DNA reads as follows: TGTGCCAGCAAGACAGGGGGGGCAACTAATGAAAAACTGTTTTTT.